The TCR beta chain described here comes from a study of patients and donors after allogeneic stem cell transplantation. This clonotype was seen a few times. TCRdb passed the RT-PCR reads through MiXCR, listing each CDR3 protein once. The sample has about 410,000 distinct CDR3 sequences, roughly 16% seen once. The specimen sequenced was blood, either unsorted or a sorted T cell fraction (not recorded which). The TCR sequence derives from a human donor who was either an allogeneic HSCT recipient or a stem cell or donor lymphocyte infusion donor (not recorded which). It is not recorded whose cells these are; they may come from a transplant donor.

CDR3 loop: CASSGQGASPPTGELFF. The CDR3 nucleotides read TGCGCCAGCAGCGGACAGGGGGCGTCCCCCCCAACCGGGGAGCTGTTTTTT. This rearrangement joins TRBV5-1 to TRBJ2-2; TRBD1 matches at 11 bases. The V and J ends lost 4 bases and 5 bases, in that order; junction bases with no gene match: 10. Germline CDR1 reads SGHRS; CDR2 reads YFSETQ. The CDR3 consists of 17 residues.